A single sample gave rise to the 18 T cell receptor beta chains below, sequenced in a study of metastatic and nonmetastatic thyroid tumors. Every patient underwent thyroid surgery untreated. TCRdb ran MiXCR on the PCR reads. The sample holds about 20,000 clones, less than 25% seen once. Sequencing was carried out using tumor tissue. The source is a female donor with papillary thyroid cancer or a benign thyroid nodule (not recorded which). Some clones in this sample may be carry-over from other donors' samples.

This clone was seen a few times. CDR3 region: CASSATSGSLGYNEQFF. The CDR3 coding sequence is TGTGCCAGCAGTGCGACTAGCGGGAGTCTCGGGTACAATGAGCAGTTCTTC. This chain connects TRBV12-3 or TRBV12-4 to TRBJ2-1; 12 bases match TRBD2. J was trimmed by 4 bases and V by 5 bases; bases with no gene match: 9. CDR3 length: 17 amino acids.

This clone occurred many times. The chain links TRBV9 to TRBJ2-1; 12 bases line up with TRBD2. CDR1 and CDR2 from the germline V gene are SGDLS and YYNGEE. There are 16 residues in the CDR3. The ends lost 4 bases at V and 7 bases at J; junction bases unmatched: 9. CDR3 DNA: TGTGCCAGCAGCTCAAGGACTAGCGGGATCCGGAATGAGCAGTTCTTC. It is translated as CASSSRTSGIRNEQFF.

The CDR3 reads CASSQAGARETQYF. As DNA, the CDR3 is TGCGCCAGCAGCCAAGCAGGGGCCCGAGAGACCCAGTACTTC. This chain links TRBV4-1 with TRBJ2-5; the D gene is possibly TRBD1 (6 bases). Deletions cut 1 base from V and 4 bases from J, with 10 bases between. CDR1 MGHRA and CDR2 YSYEKL come from the germline V gene. This CDR3 has 14 residues.

The chain combines TRBV20-1 with TRBJ2-1; D could derive from TRBD1 or TRBD2 (5 bases each). Trimming cost V 0 bases and J 2 bases, with 17 bases left between them. Germline V lookup: CDR1 DFQATT, CDR2 SNEGSKA (reference sequence). The CDR3 covers 17 residues. The CDR3 DNA reads as TGCAGTGCTAGAGATTCGGGGCAGCGGTACCCCTACAATGAGCAGTTCTTC. Protein product: CSARDSGQRYPYNEQFF.

A remark on this clone: The junction departs from the called germline gene at one end, perhaps through a read error. This chain uses TRBV20-1 with TRBJ2-2, with a tentative D call TRBD2 (5 bases). Germline V CDR1 and CDR2: DFQATT, SNEGSKA (reference sequence). The CDR3 covers 13 residues. The CDR3 nucleotides read TGCAGTGCTAGAAGGCGCGGAACCGGGGATCTGTTTTTT. Its translation: CSARRRGTGDLFF.

In this sample, this clone turned up many times. The chain links TRBV20-1 to TRBJ2-7, with D unclear. The CDR3 is 12 amino acids. Germline lookup yields CDR1 DFQATT and CDR2 SNEGSKA (reference sequence). Trimming stripped 5 bases from V and 6 bases from J, with 14 bases between. CDR3 DNA: TGCAGTGCTTTCCTTAGGAACGCCGAGCAGTACTTC. As protein: CSAFLRNAEQYF.

The sample holds one count of this clone. The V gene is TRBV19, the J gene TRBJ2-6; 12 bases agree with TRBD2. V shed 5 bases and J 3 bases; nucleotides not matched to a gene: 8. The CDR3 is made up of 18 amino acids. Germline CDR1 is LNHDA and CDR2 is SQIVND (reference sequence). DNA of the CDR3: TGTGCCAGTAGTGCGACACTAGCGGGAGGAAGTGGGGCCAACGTCCTGACTTTC. This codes for CASSATLAGGSGANVLTF.

By sample share, this clone is medium-sized (0.01 to 0.1%). This chain links TRBV20-1 with TRBJ1-1; TRBD1 might be the D (5 bases). CDR3 length: 12 residues. V was trimmed by 6 bases and J by 0 bases, leaving 8 bases between them. The germline CDR1 and CDR2 sequences are DFQATT and SNEGSKA (reference sequence). The CDR3 nucleotides are TGCAGTGCCGGGGCGGTGAACACTGAAGCTTTCTTT. The encoded protein is CSAGAVNTEAFF.

The chain uses TRBV11-2 and TRBJ2-3; 12 bases line up with TRBD1. This CDR3 region has 18 residues. The V segment lost 4 bases and the J segment 0 bases; nucleotides outside the gene matches: 8. Germline V gene lookup returns CDR1 SGHAT and CDR2 FQNNGV. CDR3 nucleotides: TGTGCCAGCAGCTCAGAGGGACAGGGGGCAACTAGCACAGATACGCAGTATTTT. Translation: CASSSEGQGATSTDTQYF.

This clone was seen repeatedly, ten times or more. The chain carries TRBV5-6 and TRBJ1-2; D call uncertain. Germline V gene data show CDR1 as SGHDT and CDR2 as YYEEEE. CDR3 size: 12 residues. V was shortened by 1 base and J by 6 bases, with 7 bases between the two germline ends. The CDR3 DNA reads as TGTGCCAGCAGCTTGATCGATGATGGCTACACCTTC. This gives the protein CASSLIDDGYTF.

This clone was seen ten or more times. V is TRBV7-9 and J is TRBJ2-3; TRBD2 matches 7 bases. This CDR3 is 15 amino acids long. The germline gives CDR1 SEHNR, CDR2 FQNEAQ (reference sequence). Unmatched junction bases numbered 8, after V lost 5 bases and J lost 3 bases. The CDR3 is CASSDDLLATDTQYF. DNA for the CDR3: TGTGCCAGCAGCGACGATTTACTAGCGACAGATACGCAGTATTTT.

This clone has only one observation. This rearrangement joins TRBV11-2 to TRBJ2-1, with TRBD1 matching 7 bases. Germline V CDR1 and CDR2: SGHAT, FQNNGV. V lost 4 bases, J lost 8 bases, and 14 bases stayed unmatched. The CDR3 extends over 16 amino acids. This CDR3 is CASSSYWGYRGYEQFF. CDR3 in DNA: TGTGCCAGCAGCTCTTATTGGGGTTACAGGGGATATGAGCAGTTCTTC.

Only one count was recorded for this clone. The chain employs TRBV7-2 and TRBJ1-2; D possibly corresponds to TRBD1 (5 bases). V was cut by 4 bases and J by 7 bases, with 16 bases left in between. Germline CDR1 reads SGHTA; CDR2 reads FQGNSA. The CDR3 loop spans 14 amino acids. As DNA, the CDR3 is TGTGCCAGCAGCTGGGACCCCGATGGAAGTGGCTACACCTTC. This codes for CASSWDPDGSGYTF.

This clone was counted at least ten times. The chain employs TRBV28 and TRBJ1-3, with D perhaps TRBD1 (6 bases). CDR1 and CDR2 from the germline V gene are MDHEN and SYDVKM. V lost 5 bases and J lost 4, with 21 bases in between. This CDR3 spans 17 amino acids. The CDR3 DNA is TGTGCCAGCAGTCTAAGGGACTTCAGGGGAGCAGGAAACACCATATATTTT. Amino acids: CASSLRDFRGAGNTIYF.

The chain combines TRBV12-5 with TRBJ2-5; no reliable D call. V was shortened by 5 bases and J by 5 bases, with 9 bases between the two germline ends. Per germline, CDR1 LGHNT and CDR2 FRNRAP. This CDR3 comprises 12 residues. CDR3 sequence reads: CASGDGGETQYF. The CDR3 coding sequence is TGTGCTAGTGGTGACGGTGGGGAGACCCAGTACTTC. The full variable domain, rest sourced from reference TRBV12-5 and TRBJ2-5, is DARVTQTPRHKVTEMGQEVTMRCQPILGHNTVFWYRQTMMQGLELLAYFRNRAPLDDSGMPKDRFSAEMPDATLATLKIQPSEPRDSAVYFCASGDGGETQYFGPGTRLLVL.

Ten or more counts support this clone. The gene calls are TRBV7-8 and TRBJ1-3; D unclear. V was shortened by 1 base and J by 3 bases, with 13 bases between the two germline ends. This CDR3 has 16 amino acids. Germline-derived CDR1 and CDR2 are SGHVS and FQNEAQ. The CDR3 spells CASSLEGTDLGNTIYF. For the CDR3, the DNA is TGTGCCAGCAGCTTAGAGGGCACCGACCTTGGAAACACCATATATTTT.

By sample share, this clone is medium-sized. The chain has TRBV5-1 and TRBJ1-2; TRBD1 agrees at 8 bases. Germline CDR1 SGHRS, CDR2 YFSETQ. This CDR3 has 16 amino acids. The J segment lost 3 bases and the V segment lost 5 bases, leaving 12 bases of the junction unmatched. The CDR3 DNA reads TGCGCCAGCAGAGAAGGATCCCTACAGGGGGACTATGGCTACACCTTC. This gives the protein CASREGSLQGDYGYTF.

This clone has just a few counts. The chain has TRBV19 and TRBJ1-5; tentative D call: TRBD1 (6 bases). CDR3 length equals 15 residues. Trimming cost V 3 bases and J 9 bases, with 18 bases left between them. Germline CDR1 and CDR2: LNHDA and SQIVND (reference sequence). CDR3 sequence: CASSILQGSSWPQHF. In DNA, the CDR3 is TGTGCCAGTAGTATTCTTCAGGGGTCGTCTTGGCCCCAGCATTTT. Together with reference TRBV19 and TRBJ1-5, the CDR3 gives the full variable domain: DGGITQSPKYLFRKEGQNVTLSCEQNLNHDAMYWYRQDPGQGLRLIYYSQIVNDFQKGDIAEGYSVSREKKESFPLTVTSAQKNPTAFYLCASSILQGSSWPQHFGDGTRLSIL.